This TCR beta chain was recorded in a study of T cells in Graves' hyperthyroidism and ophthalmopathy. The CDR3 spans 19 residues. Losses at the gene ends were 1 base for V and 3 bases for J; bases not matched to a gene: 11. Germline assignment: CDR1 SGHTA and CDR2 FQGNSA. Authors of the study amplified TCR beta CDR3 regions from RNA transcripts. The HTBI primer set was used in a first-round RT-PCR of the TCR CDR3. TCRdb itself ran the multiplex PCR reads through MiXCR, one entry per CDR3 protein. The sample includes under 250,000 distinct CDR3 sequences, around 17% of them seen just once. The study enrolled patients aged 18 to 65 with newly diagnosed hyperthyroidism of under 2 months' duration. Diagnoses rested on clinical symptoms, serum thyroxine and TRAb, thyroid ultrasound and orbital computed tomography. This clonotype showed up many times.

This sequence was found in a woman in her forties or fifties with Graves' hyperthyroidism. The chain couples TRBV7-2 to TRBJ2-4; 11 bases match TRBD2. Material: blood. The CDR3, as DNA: TGTGCCAGCAGCTTAGTCGGAGCTAGCGGGAGGCTTGTCAAAAACATTCAGTACTTC. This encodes CASSLVGASGRLVKNIQYF.